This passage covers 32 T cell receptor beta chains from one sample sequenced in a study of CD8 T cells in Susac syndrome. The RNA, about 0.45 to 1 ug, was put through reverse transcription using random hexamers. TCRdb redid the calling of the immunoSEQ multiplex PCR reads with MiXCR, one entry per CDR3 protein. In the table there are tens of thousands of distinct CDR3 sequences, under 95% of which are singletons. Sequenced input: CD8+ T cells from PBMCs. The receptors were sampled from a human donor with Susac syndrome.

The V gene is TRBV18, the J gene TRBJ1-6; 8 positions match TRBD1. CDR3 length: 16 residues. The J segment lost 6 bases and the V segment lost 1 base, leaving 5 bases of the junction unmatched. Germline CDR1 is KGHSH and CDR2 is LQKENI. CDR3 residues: CASSPRDRGFNSPLHF. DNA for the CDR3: TGTGCCAGCTCACCACGAGACAGGGGCTTTAATTCACCCCTCCACTTT.

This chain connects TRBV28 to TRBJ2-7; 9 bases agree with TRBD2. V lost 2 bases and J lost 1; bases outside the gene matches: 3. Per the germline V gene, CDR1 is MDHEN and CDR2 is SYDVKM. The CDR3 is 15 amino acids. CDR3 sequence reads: CASSLPSGTSYEQYF. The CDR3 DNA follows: TGTGCCAGCAGTTTACCTAGCGGGACTTCCTACGAGCAGTACTTC.

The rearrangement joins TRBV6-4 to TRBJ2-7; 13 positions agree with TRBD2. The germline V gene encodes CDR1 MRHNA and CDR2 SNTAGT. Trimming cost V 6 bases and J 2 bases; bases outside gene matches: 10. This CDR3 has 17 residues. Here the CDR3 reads CASRSTSGRPLPYEQYF. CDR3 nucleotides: TGTGCCAGCAGGTCGACTAGCGGGAGGCCCCTTCCCTACGAGCAGTACTTC.

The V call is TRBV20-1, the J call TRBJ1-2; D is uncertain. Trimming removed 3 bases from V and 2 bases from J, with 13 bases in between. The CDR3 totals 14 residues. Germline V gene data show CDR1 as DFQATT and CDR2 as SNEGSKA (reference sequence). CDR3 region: CSARPYPGNYGYTF. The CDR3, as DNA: TGCAGTGCTAGGCCCTACCCAGGAAACTATGGCTACACCTTC.

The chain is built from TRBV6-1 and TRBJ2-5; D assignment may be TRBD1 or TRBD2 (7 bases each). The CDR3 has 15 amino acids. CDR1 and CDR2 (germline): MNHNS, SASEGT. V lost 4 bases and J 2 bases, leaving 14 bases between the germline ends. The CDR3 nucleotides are TGTGCCAGCAGTGCAGGGGGGGGGCAACAAGAGACCCAGTACTTC. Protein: CASSAGGGQQETQYF.

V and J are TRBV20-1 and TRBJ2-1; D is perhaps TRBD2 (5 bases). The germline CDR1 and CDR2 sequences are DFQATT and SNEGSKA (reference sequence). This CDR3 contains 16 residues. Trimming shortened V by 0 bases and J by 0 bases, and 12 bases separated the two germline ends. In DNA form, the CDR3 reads TGCAGTGCTAGAGATGAGCGGAGGAGCTCCTACAATGAGCAGTTCTTC. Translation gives CSARDERRSSYNEQFF.

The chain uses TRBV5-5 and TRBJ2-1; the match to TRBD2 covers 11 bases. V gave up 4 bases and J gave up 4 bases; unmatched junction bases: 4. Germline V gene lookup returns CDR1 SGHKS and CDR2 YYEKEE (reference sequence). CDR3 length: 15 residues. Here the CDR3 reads CASSPTSGAYNEQFF. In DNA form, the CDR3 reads TGTGCCAGCAGCCCGACTAGCGGGGCGTACAATGAGCAGTTCTTC.

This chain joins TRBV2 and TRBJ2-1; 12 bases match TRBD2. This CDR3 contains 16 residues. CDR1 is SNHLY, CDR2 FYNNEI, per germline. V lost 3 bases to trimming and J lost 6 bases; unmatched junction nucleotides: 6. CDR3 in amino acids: CASSDLAGGSGNEQFF. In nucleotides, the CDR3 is TGTGCCAGCAGTGACCTAGCGGGGGGGTCGGGCAATGAGCAGTTCTTC. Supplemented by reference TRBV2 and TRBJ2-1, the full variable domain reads EPEVTQTPSHQVTQMGQEVILRCVPISNHLYFYWYRQILGQKVEFLVSFYNNEISEKSEIFDDQFSVERPDGSNFTLKIRSTKLEDSAMYFCASSDLAGGSGNEQFFGPGTRLTVL.

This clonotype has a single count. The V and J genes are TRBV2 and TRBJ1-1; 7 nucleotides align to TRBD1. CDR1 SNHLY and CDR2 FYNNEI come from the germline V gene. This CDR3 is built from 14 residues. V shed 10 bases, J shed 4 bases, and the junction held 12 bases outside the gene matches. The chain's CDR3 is CATLGRGRPTEAFF. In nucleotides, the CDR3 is TGTGCCACCCTAGGTAGGGGGCGACCCACTGAAGCTTTCTTT.

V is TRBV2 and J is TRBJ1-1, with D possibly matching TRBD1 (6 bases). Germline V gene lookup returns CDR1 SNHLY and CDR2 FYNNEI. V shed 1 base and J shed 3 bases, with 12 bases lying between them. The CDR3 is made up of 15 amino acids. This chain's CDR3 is CASSEGVRGDTEAFF. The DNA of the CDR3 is TGTGCCAGCAGTGAAGGGGTCAGGGGAGACACTGAAGCTTTCTTT.

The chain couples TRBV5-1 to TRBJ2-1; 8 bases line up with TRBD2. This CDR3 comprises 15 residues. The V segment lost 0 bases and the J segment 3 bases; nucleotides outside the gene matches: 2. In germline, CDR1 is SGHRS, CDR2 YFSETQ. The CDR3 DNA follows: TGCGCCAGCAGCTTGGGAACTAGCGGCTACAATGAGCAGTTCTTC. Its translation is CASSLGTSGYNEQFF.

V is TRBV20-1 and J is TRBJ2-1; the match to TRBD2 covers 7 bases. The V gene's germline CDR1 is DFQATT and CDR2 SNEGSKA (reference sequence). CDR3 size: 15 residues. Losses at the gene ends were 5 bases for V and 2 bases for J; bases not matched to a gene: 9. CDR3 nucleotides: TGCAGTGCTCCCCTAACGGGACTACCCTACAATGAGCAGTTCTTC. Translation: CSAPLTGLPYNEQFF.

The CDR3 region has the DNA TGTGCCAGCAGTGAACAGGCCGAGCAGTACTTC. Residues: CASSEQAEQYF. V and J are TRBV2 and TRBJ2-7; D is ambiguous. Deletions cut 2 bases from V and 6 bases from J, with 5 bases between. Per germline, CDR1 SNHLY and CDR2 FYNNEI. The CDR3 has 11 amino acids.

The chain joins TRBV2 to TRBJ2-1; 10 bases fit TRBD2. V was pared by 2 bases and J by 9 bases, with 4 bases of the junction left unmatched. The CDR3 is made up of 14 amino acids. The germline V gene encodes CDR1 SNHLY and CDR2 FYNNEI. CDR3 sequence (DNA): TGTGCCAGCAGTGAAATAGCGGGAGGCTCTGAGCAGTTCTTC. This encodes CASSEIAGGSEQFF.

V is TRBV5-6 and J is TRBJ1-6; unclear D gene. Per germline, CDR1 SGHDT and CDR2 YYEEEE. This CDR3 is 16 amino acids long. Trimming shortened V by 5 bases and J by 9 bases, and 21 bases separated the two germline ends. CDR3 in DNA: TGTGCCAGCAGGAACAAGCCGGGAGTAAAGAGTTCACCCCTCCACTTT. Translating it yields CASRNKPGVKSSPLHF.

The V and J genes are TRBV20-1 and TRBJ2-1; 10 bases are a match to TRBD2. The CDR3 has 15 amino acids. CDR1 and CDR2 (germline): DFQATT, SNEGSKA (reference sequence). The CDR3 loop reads CSPDSTSGAVNEQFF. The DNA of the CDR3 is TGCAGCCCTGACTCTACTAGCGGGGCGGTCAATGAGCAGTTCTTC.

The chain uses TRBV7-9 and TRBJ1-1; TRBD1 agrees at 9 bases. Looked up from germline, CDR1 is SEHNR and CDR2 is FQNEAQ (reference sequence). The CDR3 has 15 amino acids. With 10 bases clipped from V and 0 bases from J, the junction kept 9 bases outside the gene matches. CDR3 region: CATDRGAAVNTEAFF. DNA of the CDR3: TGTGCCACCGACAGGGGGGCCGCCGTGAACACTGAAGCTTTCTTT.

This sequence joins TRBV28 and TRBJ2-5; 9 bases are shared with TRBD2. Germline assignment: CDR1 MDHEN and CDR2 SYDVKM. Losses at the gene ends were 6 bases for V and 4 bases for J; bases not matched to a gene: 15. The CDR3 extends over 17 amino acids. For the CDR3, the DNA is TGTGCCAGCAGCCCGGCACCGGGGCGGGAGGGCCTAGAGACCCAGTACTTC. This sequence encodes CASSPAPGREGLETQYF.

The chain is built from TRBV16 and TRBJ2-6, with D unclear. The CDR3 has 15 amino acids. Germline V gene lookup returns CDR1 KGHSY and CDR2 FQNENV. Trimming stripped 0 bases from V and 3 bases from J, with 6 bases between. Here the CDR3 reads CASSQSWGGANVLTF. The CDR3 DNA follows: TGTGCCAGCAGCCAATCCTGGGGTGGGGCCAACGTCCTGACTTTC.

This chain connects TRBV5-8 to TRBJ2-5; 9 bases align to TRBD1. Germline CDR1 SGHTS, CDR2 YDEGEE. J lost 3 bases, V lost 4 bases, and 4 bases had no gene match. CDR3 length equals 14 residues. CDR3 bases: TGTGCCAGCAGCCCCGGACAGGGGAAAGAGACCCAGTACTTC. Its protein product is CASSPGQGKETQYF.

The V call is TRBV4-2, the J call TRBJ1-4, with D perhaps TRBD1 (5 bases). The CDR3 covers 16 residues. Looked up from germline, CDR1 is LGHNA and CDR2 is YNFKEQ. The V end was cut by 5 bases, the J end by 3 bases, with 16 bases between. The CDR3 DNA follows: TGTGCCAGCAGCACGGACACCCCGGTGGCTAATGAAAAACTGTTTTTT. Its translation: CASSTDTPVANEKLFF.

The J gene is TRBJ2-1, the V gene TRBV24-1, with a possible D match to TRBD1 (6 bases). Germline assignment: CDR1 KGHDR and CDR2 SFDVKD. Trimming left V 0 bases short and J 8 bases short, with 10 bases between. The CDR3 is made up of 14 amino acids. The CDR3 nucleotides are TGTGCCACCAGTGATTTGAACAGGGCCGATGAGCAGTTCTTC. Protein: CATSDLNRADEQFF.

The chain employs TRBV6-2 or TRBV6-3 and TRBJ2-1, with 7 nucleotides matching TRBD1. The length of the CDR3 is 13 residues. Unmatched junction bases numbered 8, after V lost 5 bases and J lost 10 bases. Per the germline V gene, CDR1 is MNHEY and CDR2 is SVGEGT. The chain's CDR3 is CASSDGTESEQFF. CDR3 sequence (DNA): TGTGCCAGCAGTGACGGGACAGAGTCAGAGCAGTTCTTC.

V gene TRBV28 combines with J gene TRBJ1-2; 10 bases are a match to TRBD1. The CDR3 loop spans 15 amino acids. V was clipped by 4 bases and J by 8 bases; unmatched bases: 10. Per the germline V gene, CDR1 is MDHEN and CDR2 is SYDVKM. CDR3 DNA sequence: TGTGCCAGCAGTTCCCGACAGGGGGCAACGTTAGGCTACACCTTC. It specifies CASSSRQGATLGYTF.

CDR3 region: CASSYARARTYEQYF. The CDR3 coding sequence is TGTGCCAGCAGTTATGCCAGGGCCAGGACCTACGAGCAGTACTTC. The J gene is TRBJ2-7, the V gene TRBV6-2 or TRBV6-3; weak D call: TRBD1 (5 bases). CDR1 and CDR2 (germline): MNHEY, SVGEGT. The CDR3 length is 15 residues. Trimming pared 3 bases from V and 2 bases from J, leaving 14 bases between.

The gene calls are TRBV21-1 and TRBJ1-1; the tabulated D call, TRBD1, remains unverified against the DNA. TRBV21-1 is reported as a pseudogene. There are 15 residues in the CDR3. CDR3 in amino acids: CASSKRGPRNTEAFF. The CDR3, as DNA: TGTGCCAGCAGCAAAAGGGGACCGAGGAACACTGAAGCTTTCTTT.

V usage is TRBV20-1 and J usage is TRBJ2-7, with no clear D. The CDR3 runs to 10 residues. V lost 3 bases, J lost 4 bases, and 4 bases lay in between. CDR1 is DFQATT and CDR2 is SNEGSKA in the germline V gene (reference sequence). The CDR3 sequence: CSASLYEQYF. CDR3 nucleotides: TGCAGTGCTAGTCTGTACGAGCAGTACTTC.

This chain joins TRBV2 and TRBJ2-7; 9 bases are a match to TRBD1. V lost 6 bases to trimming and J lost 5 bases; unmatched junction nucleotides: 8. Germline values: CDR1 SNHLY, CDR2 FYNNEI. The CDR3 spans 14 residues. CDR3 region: CASRGGTGRNEQYF. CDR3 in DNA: TGTGCCAGCAGGGGTGGGACAGGGAGGAACGAGCAGTACTTC.

The CDR3 DNA reads TGTGCCAGTAGTTTACGACAGGGTAACACTGAAGCTTTCTTT. Its translation is CASSLRQGNTEAFF. V is TRBV19 and J is TRBJ1-1; 7 bases match TRBD1. V shed 5 bases, J shed 2 bases, and the junction held 5 bases outside the gene matches. In germline, CDR1 is LNHDA, CDR2 SQIVND (reference sequence). This CDR3 region has 14 residues.

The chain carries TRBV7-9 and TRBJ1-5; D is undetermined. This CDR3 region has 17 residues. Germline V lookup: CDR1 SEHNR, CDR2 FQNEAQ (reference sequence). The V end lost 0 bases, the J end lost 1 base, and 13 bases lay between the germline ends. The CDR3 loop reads CASSLARPGESNQPQHF. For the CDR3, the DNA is TGTGCCAGCAGCTTAGCGAGGCCAGGCGAGAGCAATCAGCCCCAGCATTTT.

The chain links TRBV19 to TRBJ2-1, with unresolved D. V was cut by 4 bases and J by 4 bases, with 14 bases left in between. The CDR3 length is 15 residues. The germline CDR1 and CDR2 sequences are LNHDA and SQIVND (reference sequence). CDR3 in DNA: TGTGCCAGTAGTACCCGGTTGGCTTATTACAATGAGCAGTTCTTC. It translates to CASSTRLAYYNEQFF.

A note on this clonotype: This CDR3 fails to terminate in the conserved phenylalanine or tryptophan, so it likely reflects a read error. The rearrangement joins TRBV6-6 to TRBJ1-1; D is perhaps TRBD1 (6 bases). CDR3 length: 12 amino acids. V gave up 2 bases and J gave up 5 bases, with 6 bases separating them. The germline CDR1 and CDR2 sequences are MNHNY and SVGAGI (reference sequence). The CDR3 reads CASSYGQTEAFL. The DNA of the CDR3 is TGTGCCAGCAGTTACGGACAGACTGAAGCTTTCCTT.